Listed here are 9 T cell receptor beta chains from one sample, sequenced in a study of OX40 agonist ivuxolimab in advanced cancers. Libraries were prepared by immunoSEQ multiplex PCR; TCRdb keeps only in-frame clonotypes and omits some of them. The sample yields 65,000 or so clones, around four fifths seen once. This specimen consisted of CD4+ or CD8+ T cells sorted from blood, obtained in a trial of the OX40 agonist ivuxolimab. The receptors were sampled from an adult with an advanced solid tumor such as melanoma, head and neck, liver or kidney cancer.

The chain uses TRBV11-3 and TRBJ2-1; D may correspond to TRBD1 or TRBD2 (5 bases each). Trimming took off 1 base at V and 5 bases at J, with 15 bases between the two ends. Germline-derived CDR1 and CDR2 are SGHNT and YENEEA. The CDR3 consists of 16 residues. The CDR3 DNA reads as TGTGCCAGCAGCTTAGTTTTGAGGGGTCAAAACAATGAGCAGTTCTTC. Amino acids: CASSLVLRGQNNEQFF.

V and J are TRBV5-1 and TRBJ1-4; TRBD1 aligns across 7 bases. With 5 bases clipped from V and 4 bases from J, the junction kept 5 bases outside the gene matches. Germline CDR1 is SGHRS and CDR2 is YFSETQ. The CDR3 loop spans 14 amino acids. The CDR3 region has the DNA TGCGCCAGCAGGTACAGGGGCAGTAATGAAAAACTGTTTTTT. It codes for CASRYRGSNEKLFF.

The rearrangement links TRBV6-4 to TRBJ2-2; TRBD2 matches at 16 bases. CDR3 length equals 21 residues. The germline V gene has CDR1 MRHNA and CDR2 SNTAGT. V was clipped by 6 bases and J by 1 base; unmatched bases: 14. In DNA, the CDR3 is TGTGCCAGCAGGGACCCCGAGGGGACTAGCGGGAGGGAAGGGAACACCGGGGAGCTGTTTTTT. Its translation: CASRDPEGTSGREGNTGELFF.

The rearrangement uses TRBV18 and TRBJ1-1, with D possibly being TRBD1 (6 bases). The CDR3 length is 14 residues. Trimming stripped 1 base from V and 3 bases from J, with 9 bases between. CDR1 is KGHSH, CDR2 LQKENI, per germline. CDR3 bases: TGTGCCAGCTCACCACGGCAGGGGTACACTGAAGCTTTCTTT. This codes for CASSPRQGYTEAFF.

This rearrangement joins TRBV19 to TRBJ1-3; D gene unclear. V lost 5 bases to trimming and J lost 0 bases, with 11 bases between them. Germline CDR1 LNHDA, CDR2 SQIVND (reference sequence). There are 15 residues in the CDR3. The CDR3 reads CASSPVADSGNTIYF. The CDR3, as DNA: TGTGCCAGTAGTCCCGTGGCAGACTCTGGAAACACCATATATTTT.

The CDR3 loop reads CASSRRTGVNEKLFF. The CDR3 DNA reads TGTGCCAGCAGCCGACGGACAGGGGTTAATGAAAAACTGTTTTTT. This sequence joins TRBV5-4 and TRBJ1-4; TRBD1 matches 9 bases. Germline V lookup: CDR1 SGHNT, CDR2 YYREEE (reference sequence). This CDR3 has 15 amino acids. V shed 4 bases and J 4 bases; nucleotides not matched to a gene: 5.

This sequence joins TRBV11-3 and TRBJ2-5, with D possibly called TRBD1 or TRBD2 (5 bases each). The tail of the sequence fits TRBJ2-7 better, so the J call may be wrong. The CDR3 covers 13 residues. Germline V gives CDR1 SGHNT, CDR2 YENEEA. CDR3 sequence: CASSSQLGVEQYF. Written as DNA, the CDR3 is TGTGCCAGCAGCTCCCAACTAGGGGTCGAGCAGTACTTC.

This clone was seen a handful of times. The chain employs TRBV7-2 and TRBJ2-3; tentatively, D is TRBD1 or TRBD2 (6 bases each). Trimming removed 6 bases at V and 4 bases at J, with 14 bases between. The germline V gene encodes CDR1 SGHTA and CDR2 FQGNSA. The CDR3 is 14 amino acids. In DNA, the CDR3 is TGTGCCAGCAGGCCCGGGGGCGGCGCAGATACGCAGTATTTT. Residues: CASRPGGGADTQYF. The full variable domain, its missing parts supplied by reference TRBV7-2 and TRBJ2-3, is GAGVSQSPSNKVTEKGKDVELRCDPISGHTALYWYRQSLGQGLEFLIYFQGNSAPDKSGLPSDRFSAERTGGSVSTLTIQRTQQEDSAVYLCASRPGGGADTQYFGPGTRLTVL.

The rearrangement uses TRBV5-1 and TRBJ1-6, with D possibly matching TRBD1 (5 bases). V was cut by 4 bases and J by 10 bases, with 21 bases left in between. Germline V lookup: CDR1 SGHRS, CDR2 YFSETQ. This CDR3 region has 16 residues. The CDR3 region is CASSLSVGQGASPLHF. The CDR3 bases are TGCGCCAGCAGCCTCAGCGTAGGGCAGGGAGCATCACCCCTCCACTTT.